A single sample is the source of the 13 T cell receptor beta chains below, sequenced in a study of cytomegalovirus exposure and HLA in healthy donors. PCR employed 60 Vbeta and 13 Jbeta primers. This table comes from immunoSEQ multiplex PCR, and its TCRdb copy is limited to in-frame clones, with some not included. Seen here are about 140,000 clones, around four fifths observed once, and the top ten hold around 1.3%. Sequenced sample: PBMCs. The receptor set was obtained from a male donor in good health and CMV-seropositive.

The chain carries TRBV11-3 and TRBJ2-7, with 11 bases identical to TRBD1. Germline V gene lookup returns CDR1 SGHNT and CDR2 YENEEA. Losses at the gene ends were 4 bases for V and 8 bases for J; bases not matched to a gene: 4. The CDR3 extends over 13 amino acids. DNA for the CDR3: TGTGCCAGCAGCTCCGGGACAGGGGGGAAGCAGTACTTC. It codes for CASSSGTGGKQYF.

The chain has TRBV2 and TRBJ1-5; D ambiguous. This CDR3 is 15 amino acids long. Germline CDR1 reads SNHLY; CDR2 reads FYNNEI. The V end lost 7 bases, the J end lost 0 bases, and 13 bases lay between the germline ends. The CDR3 coding sequence is TGTGCCAGCAAGAGAGTGGAGTTTAGCAATCAGCCCCAGCATTTT. The encoded protein is CASKRVEFSNQPQHF.

This clone has a single count. The chain combines TRBV7-3 with TRBJ2-3; 8 bases are shared with TRBD2. The V segment lost 7 bases and the J segment 4 bases; nucleotides outside the gene matches: 10. The CDR3 spans 15 residues. CDR1 SGHTA and CDR2 FQGTGA come from the germline V gene. CDR3 protein: CASTFRGGEADTQYF. The CDR3 coding sequence is TGTGCCAGCACCTTTCGGGGGGGCGAAGCAGATACGCAGTATTTT. The full variable domain, with the rest looked up from reference TRBV7-3 and TRBJ2-3, is GAGVSQTPSNKVTEKGKYVELRCDPISGHTALYWYRQSLGQGPEFLIYFQGTGAADDSGLPNDRFFAVRPEGSVSTLKIQRTERGDSAVYLCASTFRGGEADTQYFGPGTRLTVL.

The chain links TRBV9 to TRBJ1-4; 7 positions match TRBD1. The CDR3 is 15 amino acids. The ends lost 3 bases at V and 3 bases at J; junction bases unmatched: 5. Germline V gene lookup returns CDR1 SGDLS and CDR2 YYNGEE. CDR3: CASSAPGTANEKLFF. DNA of the CDR3: TGTGCCAGCAGCGCCCCCGGGACAGCTAATGAAAAACTGTTTTTT.

This clone has only a few counts. The chain uses TRBV6-1 and TRBJ2-3; 11 bases align to TRBD1. Germline loops: CDR1 MNHNS, CDR2 SASEGT. The CDR3 is made up of 13 amino acids. Unmatched junction bases numbered 0, after V lost 6 bases and J lost 4 bases. The CDR3: CASRGQGADTQYF. Written as DNA, the CDR3 is TGTGCCAGCAGGGGACAGGGGGCAGATACGCAGTATTTT.

This clone was seen a few times. The chain joins TRBV7-8 to TRBJ2-1, with a weak D call TRBD2 (5 bases). CDR1 and CDR2 (germline): SGHVS, FQNEAQ. The V gene lost 6 bases and the J gene lost 2 bases, with 23 bases spanning the gap. The CDR3 totals 18 residues. The CDR3 here is CASSWTRTPIRTYNEQFF. CDR3 nucleotides: TGTGCCAGCAGTTGGACGAGGACTCCGATTCGCACCTACAATGAGCAGTTCTTC.

This chain uses TRBV27 with TRBJ2-7; 7 nucleotides agree with TRBD1. Germline V gene data show CDR1 as MNHEY and CDR2 as SMNVEV (reference sequence). The length of the CDR3 is 14 residues. The junction had 10 bases not matched to a gene; V was cut back by 5 bases and J by 6 bases. CDR3 coding DNA: TGTGCCAGCAGTGTGGACAGGTCGTCTCTCGAGCAGTACTTC. It encodes CASSVDRSSLEQYF.

This clone was picked up one time. The J gene is TRBJ2-7, the V gene TRBV6-1; TRBD2 is a possible D gene (5 bases). The length of the CDR3 is 11 residues. The germline gives CDR1 MNHNS, CDR2 SASEGT. Trimming removed 7 bases at V and 3 bases at J, with 7 bases between. CDR3 amino acids: CASNGNYEQYF. CDR3 sequence (DNA): TGTGCCAGCAACGGGAACTACGAGCAGTACTTC.

The chain has TRBV7-8 and TRBJ1-2, with a weak D call TRBD1 (6 bases). The V and J ends lost 4 bases and 4 bases respectively, with 10 bases between them. The germline V gene has CDR1 SGHVS and CDR2 FQNEAQ. The CDR3 is 13 amino acids. The CDR3 coding sequence is TGTGCCAGCAGCTCCAGGGGTTCCTATGGCTACACCTTC. This sequence encodes CASSSRGSYGYTF.

The rearrangement joins TRBV9 to TRBJ2-3, with 9 bases that match TRBD2. The V and J ends lost 1 base and 0 bases, in that order; junction bases with no gene match: 0. From germline, CDR1 is SGDLS and CDR2 YYNGEE. The CDR3 spans 15 residues. Here the CDR3 reads CASSVTSGSTDTQYF. The CDR3 DNA reads as TGTGCCAGCAGCGTAACTAGCGGGAGCACAGATACGCAGTATTTT.

This clone was recorded a few times. The CDR3 sequence is CASRQGGNTEAFF. For the CDR3, the DNA is TGTGCCAGCCGCCAGGGAGGGAACACTGAAGCTTTCTTT. V usage is TRBV18 and J usage is TRBJ1-1; D is perhaps TRBD1 (5 bases). From germline, CDR1 is KGHSH and CDR2 LQKENI. The V and J ends lost 8 bases and 1 base respectively, with 11 bases between them. The CDR3 is 13 amino acids.

This clone was counted between two and nine times. The chain combines TRBV6-1 with TRBJ2-1, with TRBD2 matching over 11 bases. Germline CDR1 is MNHNS and CDR2 is SASEGT. CDR3 length equals 15 residues. Trimming at V came to 7 bases and at J to 2 bases, leaving 4 bases not matched to a gene. CDR3 bases: TGTGCCAGCAACCGACTAGCGGGGACCTACAATGAGCAGTTCTTC. The encoded protein is CASNRLAGTYNEQFF.

This sequence joins TRBV9 and TRBJ1-4; D is unresolved. The germline CDR1 and CDR2 sequences are SGDLS and YYNGEE. This CDR3 spans 15 amino acids. The germline V and J ends were trimmed by 0 bases and 0 bases, with 6 bases remaining between them. The CDR3 spells CASSVEDSTNEKLFF. CDR3 nucleotides: TGTGCCAGCAGCGTAGAGGACTCAACTAATGAAAAACTGTTTTTT.